A single sample is the source of the 6 T cell receptor beta chains below, sequenced in a study of blood T cell repertoires in COVID-19. Using immunoSEQ multiplex PCR, the repertoire was profiled, and TCRdb retains in-frame clones only, with some absent. The sample lists 150,000 or so clones, about 74% occurring once. The specimen sequenced was peripheral blood. The receptors were gathered from an elderly woman with acute or convalescent COVID-19.

The chain is built from TRBV19 and TRBJ2-1; 8 positions agree with TRBD2. V lost 5 bases and J lost 7; bases outside the gene matches: 13. The CDR3 is made up of 16 amino acids. In germline, CDR1 is LNHDA, CDR2 SQIVND (reference sequence). CDR3 sequence reads: CASSLSPGLGDNEQFF. As DNA, the CDR3 is TGTGCCAGTAGTCTGTCCCCGGGACTAGGTGATAATGAGCAGTTCTTC.

The chain carries TRBV28 and TRBJ2-7; the match to TRBD2 covers 11 bases. The CDR3 extends over 17 amino acids. Germline V lookup: CDR1 MDHEN, CDR2 SYDVKM. V shed 2 bases, J shed 0 bases, and the junction held 6 bases outside the gene matches. CDR3 nucleotides: TGTGCCAGCAGTTTAAGACTAGCGGGGCTTAGCTCCTACGAGCAGTACTTC. Translation: CASSLRLAGLSSYEQYF.

The J gene is TRBJ2-7, the V gene TRBV3-1 (or the pseudogene TRBV3-2); tentative D call: TRBD1 (5 bases). This CDR3 comprises 12 residues. Per the germline V gene, CDR1 is LGHDT and CDR2 is YNNKEL (reference sequence). V lost 4 bases and J lost 9, with 13 bases in between. The CDR3 coding sequence is TGTGCCAGCAGCCCTACACACAGGAGGCAGTACTTC. Translated: CASSPTHRRQYF.

This clone has only one observation. This chain links TRBV14 with TRBJ2-1; 9 bases align to TRBD2. Germline V gives CDR1 SGHDN, CDR2 FVKESK. The CDR3 covers 17 residues. V lost 3 bases to trimming and J lost 10 bases; unmatched junction nucleotides: 16. Here the CDR3 reads CASSQGIGTSRFREQFF. The CDR3 DNA follows: TGTGCCAGCAGCCAGGGTATCGGGACTAGCCGCTTCAGGGAGCAGTTCTTC.

This chain joins TRBV4-1 and TRBJ2-7; TRBD2 is a possible D gene (5 bases). V gave up 2 bases and J gave up 7 bases, with 15 bases separating them. Per the germline V gene, CDR1 is MGHRA and CDR2 is YSYEKL. The CDR3 is made up of 14 amino acids. The CDR3 nucleotides are TGCGCCAGCAGCCAATTCTTGAGGGATGGTGAGCAGTACTTC. Translated: CASSQFLRDGEQYF.

V and J are TRBV6-1 and TRBJ1-6; 9 bases are shared with TRBD1. Per the germline V gene, CDR1 is MNHNS and CDR2 is SASEGT. The CDR3 runs to 15 residues. With 1 base clipped from V and 9 bases from J, the junction kept 4 bases outside the gene matches. CDR3 nucleotide sequence: TGTGCCAGCAGTGAAGGGGGACAGGGAAGTTCACCCCTCCACTTT. Amino acid sequence: CASSEGGQGSSPLHF.